The 25 T cell receptor beta chains below were found in one sample sequenced in a study of early T cells in non-severe SARS-CoV-2 infection. TCRdb used MiXCR to reprocess the 5' RACE reads, holding one entry per CDR3 protein. The sample records approximately 50,000 distinct CDR3 sequences, around 12% being singletons. The sample was whole blood, taken at baseline. The receptor set was obtained from an adult who was a healthcare worker with PCR-confirmed SARS-CoV-2 infection or an uninfected control (not recorded which).

This clonotype was counted a few times. The CDR3: CASSGTRSSYEQYF. The CDR3 DNA reads as TGTGCCAGCAGCGGGACGAGGAGCTCCTACGAGCAGTACTTC. This chain connects TRBV7-9 to TRBJ2-7; D is tentatively TRBD1 or TRBD2 (5 bases each). CDR1 and CDR2 (germline): SEHNR, FQNEAQ (reference sequence). This CDR3 is built from 14 residues. Between the trimmed V and J ends, which lost 5 bases and 0 bases, there was a span of 11 bases.

This clonotype was recorded a few times. DNA of the CDR3: TGTGCCAGCAGCCGGGGGAAGTCTGAAGCTTTCTTT. Amino acids: CASSRGKSEAFF. The chain has TRBV28 and TRBJ1-1, with D tentatively TRBD1 (5 bases). Germline V gene data show CDR1 as MDHEN and CDR2 as SYDVKM. The CDR3 sequence is 12 residues long. V lost 6 bases and J 6 bases, leaving 11 bases between the germline ends.

The genes are TRBV20-1 and TRBJ2-7; 14 nucleotides line up with TRBD2. Trimming at V came to 5 bases and at J to 5 bases, leaving 5 bases not matched to a gene. Germline CDR1 DFQATT, CDR2 SNEGSKA (reference sequence). This CDR3 region has 14 residues. The CDR3 loop is CSAGGGLAGDEQYF. As DNA, the CDR3 is TGCAGTGCTGGAGGGGGACTAGCGGGGGACGAGCAGTACTTC.

The sample holds a few counts of this clonotype. The chain is built from TRBV7-6 and TRBJ1-3, with 7 bases fitting TRBD1. Germline V gene lookup returns CDR1 SGHVS and CDR2 FNYEAQ. The CDR3 extends over 13 amino acids. Trimming cost V 5 bases and J 5 bases; bases outside gene matches: 3. The CDR3 loop is CASSAGQRNTIYF. For the CDR3, the DNA is TGTGCCAGCAGCGCGGGACAGCGAAACACCATATATTTT.

The chain links TRBV7-2 to TRBJ2-3; D ambiguous. The CDR3 sequence is 14 residues long. Germline-derived CDR1 and CDR2 are SGHTA and FQGNSA. Trimming left V 2 bases short and J 1 base short, with 7 bases between. CDR3 coding DNA: TGTGCCAGCAGCTTAAACGGCCGCACAGATACGCAGTATTTT. Translating gives CASSLNGRTDTQYF.

The table lists this clonotype with a few counts. This chain links TRBV6-6 with TRBJ1-1, with D uncertain. V lost 1 base and J lost 3, with 9 bases in between. CDR1 is MNHNY, CDR2 SVGAGI, per germline (reference sequence). The CDR3 has 14 amino acids. The CDR3 nucleotides read TGTGCCAGCAGTTACTTCGGCGGGGACACTGAAGCTTTCTTT. Translating gives CASSYFGGDTEAFF.

This clonotype has more than one count but fewer than ten. This rearrangement joins TRBV4-3 to TRBJ1-6; no clear D. Germline CDR1 LGHNA, CDR2 YSLEER. The CDR3 has 14 amino acids. Trimming took off 0 bases at V and 5 bases at J, with 5 bases between the two ends. The CDR3 loop is CASSQDRDNSPLHF. The CDR3 DNA is TGCGCCAGCAGCCAAGATAGAGATAATTCACCCCTCCACTTT.

Ten or more counts support this clonotype. V is TRBV2 and J is TRBJ2-7; D is undetermined. Trimming removed 3 bases from V and 2 bases from J, with 11 bases in between. The CDR3 has 14 residues. Germline values: CDR1 SNHLY, CDR2 FYNNEI. CDR3 in amino acids: CASSDGPQTYEQYF. For the CDR3, the DNA is TGTGCCAGCAGTGACGGACCACAAACCTACGAGCAGTACTTC.

This clonotype was counted a few times. The V and J genes are TRBV29-1 and TRBJ1-5; D unclear. Germline V gene lookup returns CDR1 SQVTM and CDR2 ANQGSEA. V was shortened by 0 bases and J by 5 bases, with 8 bases between the two germline ends. CDR3 length equals 13 residues. The CDR3 nucleotides read TGCAGCGTTGAAGAGCAACGGGATCAGCCCCAGCATTTT. Translated, it gives CSVEEQRDQPQHF.

This clonotype was counted a few times. The chain couples TRBV7-2 to TRBJ2-3; 8 positions match TRBD2. This CDR3 region has 17 residues. The V segment lost 1 base and the J segment 2 bases; nucleotides outside the gene matches: 8. From germline, CDR1 is SGHTA and CDR2 FQGNSA. CDR3 sequence: CASSLDLQREHTDTQYF. CDR3 in DNA: TGTGCCAGCAGCTTAGACCTACAGCGGGAGCACACAGATACGCAGTATTTT.

This clonotype came up many times. This chain links TRBV10-3 with TRBJ2-1, with TRBD1 as a possible D gene (5 bases). V was trimmed by 8 bases and J by 5 bases, leaving 10 bases between them. The CDR3 is made up of 12 amino acids. In germline, CDR1 is ENHRY, CDR2 SYGVKD. The CDR3 DNA reads as TGTGCCATCGGTAAACAGGACAATGAGCAGTTCTTC. It is translated as CAIGKQDNEQFF.

The J gene is TRBJ2-4, the V gene TRBV4-3; D is unresolved. V shed 0 bases and J shed 8 bases, with 11 bases lying between them. The CDR3 has 14 amino acids. CDR1 LGHNA and CDR2 YSLEER come from the germline V gene. The CDR3 here is CASSQDLNRDIQYF. In DNA form, the CDR3 reads TGCGCCAGCAGCCAAGACCTTAATAGAGACATTCAGTACTTC.

This clonotype occurred many times. The chain is built from TRBV7-2 and TRBJ2-3, with 13 bases that match TRBD2. J was trimmed by 0 bases and V by 7 bases; bases with no gene match: 10. Germline V gives CDR1 SGHTA, CDR2 FQGNSA. The CDR3 is made up of 18 amino acids. The CDR3 DNA reads TGTGCCAGCACCCGAAGGACTAGCGGGAGCCTTAGCACAGATACGCAGTATTTT. It is translated as CASTRRTSGSLSTDTQYF.

This clonotype was seen only a few times. The chain is built from TRBV20-1 and TRBJ2-7; the match to TRBD2 covers 10 bases. The CDR3 sequence is 14 residues long. J gave up 7 bases and V 5 bases, and 11 bases lay outside the gene matches. Germline V gene data show CDR1 as DFQATT and CDR2 as SNEGSKA (reference sequence). The CDR3, as DNA: TGCAGTGCTCCTCTCCCGGGACTAGCGCGGGAGCAGTACTTC. Residues: CSAPLPGLAREQYF.

The V and J genes are TRBV19 and TRBJ2-3; D unresolved. Per germline, CDR1 LNHDA and CDR2 SQIVND (reference sequence). Between the trimmed V and J ends, which lost 3 bases and 3 bases, there was a span of 7 bases. The CDR3 is made up of 13 amino acids. CDR3 nucleotide sequence: TGTGCCAGTAGTATCGGCAGGACAGATACGCAGTATTTT. Its translation: CASSIGRTDTQYF.

This clonotype was recorded at least ten times. The gene calls are TRBV24-1 and TRBJ1-4, with D possibly matching TRBD1 (5 bases). The CDR3 covers 13 residues. Germline values: CDR1 KGHDR, CDR2 SFDVKD. The V end was cut by 1 base, the J end by 10 bases, with 9 bases between. CDR3 region: CATSDFRTRKLFF. The DNA for the CDR3 is TGTGCCACCAGTGATTTCCGGACACGAAAACTGTTTTTT.

There are a few counts of this clonotype. The gene calls are TRBV7-9 and TRBJ2-1; 10 positions agree with TRBD2. Trimming at V came to 2 bases and at J to 7 bases, leaving 5 bases not matched to a gene. Germline loops: CDR1 SEHNR, CDR2 FQNEAQ (reference sequence). The CDR3 extends over 15 amino acids. The DNA of the CDR3 is TGTGCCAGCAGCTTACCCCCGGGACTAGCGAATGAGCAGTTCTTC. Its protein is CASSLPPGLANEQFF.

This clonotype was recorded many times. This chain connects TRBV7-8 to TRBJ2-7, with D perhaps TRBD1 (5 bases). CDR1 is SGHVS and CDR2 is FQNEAQ in the germline V gene. This CDR3 spans 14 amino acids. The germline V and J ends were trimmed by 2 bases and 5 bases, with 13 bases remaining between them. CDR3 sequence reads: CASSLRSGYNEQYF. In DNA form, the CDR3 reads TGTGCCAGCAGCTTACGGTCAGGGTACAACGAGCAGTACTTC.

The V and J genes are TRBV5-4 and TRBJ2-1; possibly TRBD2 for D (5 bases). Deletions cut 1 base from V and 6 bases from J, with 8 bases between. Germline values: CDR1 SGHNT, CDR2 YYREEE (reference sequence). This CDR3 is built from 13 residues. The CDR3 region is CASSLIASNEQFF. CDR3 bases: TGTGCCAGCAGCTTGATAGCGAGCAATGAGCAGTTCTTC.

Only a few counts were recorded for this clonotype. This rearrangement joins TRBV12-3 or TRBV12-4 to TRBJ2-1, with 8 bases that match TRBD2. J gave up 4 bases and V 5 bases, and 7 bases lay outside the gene matches. The length of the CDR3 is 15 residues. The DNA of the CDR3 is TGTGCCAGCAGTGATACTAGCGGCCCTTACAATGAGCAGTTCTTC. Protein: CASSDTSGPYNEQFF.

The rearrangement joins TRBV18 to TRBJ1-1; tentatively, D is TRBD1 (6 bases). The CDR3 has 13 residues. Germline loops: CDR1 KGHSH, CDR2 LQKENI. V lost 8 bases to trimming and J lost 1 base, with 11 bases between them. CDR3 sequence: CASTLQGNTEAFF. The CDR3 DNA is TGTGCCAGCACGCTACAGGGGAACACTGAAGCTTTCTTT.

This clonotype was counted between two and nine times. The chain is built from TRBV7-9 and TRBJ2-1; D remains ambiguous. In germline, CDR1 is SEHNR, CDR2 FQNEAQ (reference sequence). CDR3 length: 12 amino acids. With 10 bases removed from V and 6 bases from J, the gap between germline ends came to 13 bases. CDR3 nucleotides: TGTGCCACAAGCTCGAGTGGCAATGAGCAGTTCTTC. It yields the protein CATSSSGNEQFF.

This clonotype came up a few times. This chain joins TRBV18 and TRBJ2-3, with 7 bases identical to TRBD2. V was pared by 6 bases and J by 4 bases, with 16 bases of the junction left unmatched. From germline, CDR1 is KGHSH and CDR2 LQKENI. This CDR3 contains 17 residues. CDR3 DNA sequence: TGTGCCAGCTCGAAACCTCTCACGGGAGGTGGGGCAGATACGCAGTATTTT. This encodes CASSKPLTGGGADTQYF.

This clonotype was detected many times. The CDR3 DNA sequence: TGTGCCAGCAGCCAAGCCCCAACGGGCACTGAAGCTTTCTTT. Protein: CASSQAPTGTEAFF. The chain links TRBV14 to TRBJ1-1; no definite D call. The CDR3 has 14 residues. Per the germline V gene, CDR1 is SGHDN and CDR2 is FVKESK. V was trimmed by 1 base and J by 4 bases, leaving 10 bases between them.

This chain links TRBV11-2 with TRBJ2-4; TRBD2 agrees at 8 bases. Germline-derived CDR1 and CDR2 are SGHAT and FQNNGV. The CDR3 length is 14 residues. Losses at the gene ends were 5 bases for V and 8 bases for J; bases not matched to a gene: 8. The CDR3 nucleotides are TGTGCCAGCAGCCGAACAGGGCGGGGGGACATTCAGTACTTC. Protein: CASSRTGRGDIQYF.